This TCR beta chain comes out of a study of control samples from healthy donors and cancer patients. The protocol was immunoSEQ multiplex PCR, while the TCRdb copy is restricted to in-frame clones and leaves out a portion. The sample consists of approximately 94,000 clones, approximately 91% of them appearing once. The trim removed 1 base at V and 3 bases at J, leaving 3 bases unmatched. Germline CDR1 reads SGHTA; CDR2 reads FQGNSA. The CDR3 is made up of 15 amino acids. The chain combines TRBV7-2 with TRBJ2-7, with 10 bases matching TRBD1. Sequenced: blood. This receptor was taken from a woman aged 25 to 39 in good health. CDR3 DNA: TGTGCCAGCAGCTTAGGGGGACAGGGGTTCTACGAGCAGTACTTC. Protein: CASSLGGQGFYEQYF.